The entry below gives a single TCR beta chain sequence along with its context. Its matching antigen is unknown. This record comes from a study of T cell responses to AZD1222 COVID-19 vaccine. The protocol was immunoSEQ multiplex PCR, while the TCRdb copy is restricted to in-frame clones and leaves out a portion. The table records 90,000 to 100,000 clones, approximately 90% of them present only once. Overall study results and limits: In the spike-specific TCR repertoire, nearly half reportedly target unmutated variant regions. Scientists sampled the repertoires only once the peak T cell response had passed. White British people made up most donors, females outnumbered males, and clonal diversity was possibly underestimated.

This TCR was sampled from an adult in good health. The input for sequencing was peripheral blood, taken on day 0 of AZD1222 vaccination.

The chain's CDR3 is CASSLREGSGNTIYF. As DNA, the CDR3 is TGTGCCAGCAGCTTAAGGGAAGGGTCTGGAAACACCATATATTTT. The V gene is TRBV7-9, the J gene TRBJ1-3, with no clear D. Germline CDR1 reads SEHNR; CDR2 reads FQNEAQ (reference sequence). The ends were cut back, 2 bases at V and 1 base at J, with 9 bases in the middle. The CDR3 runs 15 residues.